This T cell receptor (beta chain) was recorded in a study of vaccination and CD4 T cells after COVID-19. Trimming stripped 4 bases from V and 0 bases from J, with 12 bases between. Germline V lookup: CDR1 ENHRY, CDR2 SYGVKD. The CDR3 runs 15 residues. The treatment denotes: roughly 10-day PBMC culture with coronavirus spike peptide pools or control peptides (ViraFEST assay). After being plated at two million per well, PBMCs were cultured with about 10 IU/ml IL-2 and approximately 9.2 ug/ml peptide pools. This clonotype has just a few counts. What it binds is unknown. Sequence data for DNA of cultured CD4+ T cells were generated by the Oncomine TCR Beta short-read assay. Each CDR3 protein gets one entry after TCRdb re-called the PCR reads with MiXCR. This table has 20,000 to 25,000 distinct CDR3 sequences, 43% appearing once.

The chain is built from TRBV10-3 and TRBJ1-2; D unresolved. This clonotype was sampled from a human donor who had recovered from COVID-19. Material for sequencing was CD4+ T cells from blood, cultured in vitro. For the CDR3, the DNA is TGTGCCATCAGTGTAGGGTGGAACCCTAACTATGGCTACACCTTC. This encodes CAISVGWNPNYGYTF.